There are many counts of the clone carrying this T cell receptor (beta chain). J was trimmed by 2 bases and V by 5 bases; bases with no gene match: 10. This CDR3 has 16 residues. Germline lookup yields CDR1 SGHTA and CDR2 FQGNSA. According to the study, genomic DNA was the template for TCR beta VDJ and CDR3 profiling. TCRdb reprocessed the reads with MiXCR, giving one entry per CDR3 protein. The sample contains fewer than 200,000 distinct CDR3 sequences, about half of which appear only once. All patients picked for sequencing had shown, by flow cytometry, an expansion of CD8+CD57+ cells. Each patient carried a diagnosis of severe acquired aplastic anemia. The sample comes from a study of CD8+CD57+ T cells in acquired aplastic anemia. At the level of the study: Mean yield of DNA from sorted CD4+ and CD8+ cells was 3 to 3.5 ug.

This TCR came from a human donor with aplastic anemia. Sequenced input: sorted CD4+, CD8+, or CD8+CD57+ T cells (not recorded which) from PBMCs. The chain employs TRBV7-2 and TRBJ1-2; TRBD1 agrees at 8 bases. CDR3 loop: CASSVVGTGDNYGYTF. The CDR3 bases are TGTGCCAGCAGCGTGGTGGGGACAGGCGACAACTATGGCTACACCTTC.